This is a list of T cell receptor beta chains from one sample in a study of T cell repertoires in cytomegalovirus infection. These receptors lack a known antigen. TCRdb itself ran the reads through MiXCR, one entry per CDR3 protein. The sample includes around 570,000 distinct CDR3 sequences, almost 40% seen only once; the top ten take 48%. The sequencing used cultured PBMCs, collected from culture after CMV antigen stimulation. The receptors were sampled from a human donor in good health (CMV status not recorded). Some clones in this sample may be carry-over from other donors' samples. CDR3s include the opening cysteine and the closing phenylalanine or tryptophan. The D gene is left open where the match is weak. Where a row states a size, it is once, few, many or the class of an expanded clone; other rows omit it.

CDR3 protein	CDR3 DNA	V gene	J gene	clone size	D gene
CASSSFRGGISTDTQYF	TGTGCCAGCAGTTCCTTTCGGGGGGGGATTAGCACAGATACGCAGTATTTT	TRBV6-5	TRBJ2-3	few	TRBD2
CASTPGQRNYGYTF	TGTGCCAGCACCCCGGGACAGAGAAACTATGGCTACACCTTC	TRBV19	TRBJ1-2	few	TRBD1
CASSQGGRYQETQYF	TGTGCCAGCAGCCAAGGGGGACGGTACCAAGAGACCCAGTACTTC	TRBV3-1	TRBJ2-5	-	-
CASSRLAGPGRETQYF	TGTGCCAGCAGTCGACTAGCGGGGCCCGGTAGGGAGACCCAGTACTTC	TRBV28	TRBJ2-5	few	TRBD2
CASSQLAGTQDNEQFF	TGCGCCAGCAGCCAACTAGCCGGGACGCAAGACAATGAGCAGTTCTTC	TRBV4-1	TRBJ2-1	few	-
CASGRRGDTRTDTQYF	TGTGCCAGCGGTCGGCGGGGGGACACACGTACAGATACGCAGTATTTT	TRBV12-3/TRBV12-4	TRBJ2-3	few	TRBD2
CASSPPQGYGEQFF	TGTGCCAGCTCACCACCTCAGGGGTACGGTGAGCAGTTCTTC	TRBV18	TRBJ2-1	-	-
CASSPMAGPYEQYF	TGTGCCAGCAGTCCAATGGCAGGGCCCTACGAGCAGTACTTC	TRBV7-8	TRBJ2-7	-	-
CASSQDRDNEQFF	TGTGCCAGCAGCCAAGATCGGGACAATGAGCAGTTCTTC	TRBV3-1	TRBJ2-1	-	-
CASSLRGFGNTIYF	TGTGCCAGCAGCCTCAGGGGTTTCGGAAACACCATATATTTT	TRBV7-2	TRBJ1-3	-	-
CASSSPGATSYNEQFF	TGTGCCAGCAGTTCCCCCGGGGCTACCTCCTACAATGAGCAGTTCTTC	TRBV12-3/TRBV12-4	TRBJ2-1	-	-
CASSGRDGQNSYEQYF	TGTGCCAGCAGTGGACGTGACGGACAGAACTCCTACGAGCAGTACTTC	TRBV6-6	TRBJ2-7	-	-
CASSYGGPVTEAFF	TGTGCCAGCAGTTACGGGGGGCCCGTCACTGAAGCTTTCTTT	TRBV6-2/TRBV6-3	TRBJ1-1	-	-
CASSLVAEQYF	TGTGCCAGCAGCTTAGTAGCAGAGCAGTACTTC	TRBV7-8	TRBJ2-7	-	-
CASSPTRTGAFGYTF	TGTGCCAGCAGCCCCACGAGGACAGGGGCTTTTGGCTACACCTTC	TRBV7-6	TRBJ1-2	-	TRBD1
CASSSIRGETQYF	TGTGCCAGCAGCTCAATTAGGGGGGAGACCCAGTACTTC	TRBV7-2	TRBJ2-5	few	-
CSARRGVVETQYF	TGCAGTGCTAGGCGGGGGGTGGTAGAGACCCAGTACTTC	TRBV20-1	TRBJ2-5	-	TRBD2
CASSLGWGANEKLFF	TGTGCCAGCAGCTTAGGTTGGGGGGCGAATGAAAAACTGTTTTTT	TRBV7-8	TRBJ1-4	few	-
CASIQGETQYF	TGTGCCAGCATCCAAGGGGAGACCCAGTACTTC	TRBV2	TRBJ2-5	-	-
CSALQPGVGAFF	TGCAGTGCCCTCCAGCCGGGGGTCGGAGCTTTCTTT	TRBV20-1	TRBJ1-1	many	-
CASNPGLAGKKTYEQYF	TGTGCCAGCAACCCGGGACTAGCCGGAAAAAAGACCTACGAGCAGTACTTC	TRBV6-2/TRBV6-3	TRBJ2-7	few	TRBD2
CASSQEGDRGRNGELFF	TGCGCCAGCAGCCAAGAAGGGGACAGGGGGCGTAACGGGGAGCTGTTTTTT	TRBV4-3	TRBJ2-2	few	TRBD1
CASSRPSGRGYNEQFF	TGTGCCAGCAGTCGTCCTAGCGGGAGAGGATACAATGAGCAGTTCTTC	TRBV6-5	TRBJ2-1	-	TRBD2
CAISGGAEGADTQYF	TGTGCCATCTCGGGGGGAGCGGAGGGAGCCGATACGCAGTATTTT	TRBV10-3	TRBJ2-3	-	TRBD2
CASSQRDVTGGHYGYTF	TGTGCCAGCAGCCAAAGAGATGTAACAGGGGGCCACTATGGCTACACCTTC	TRBV3-1	TRBJ1-2	-	TRBD1
CASSEPYNEQFF	TGTGCCAGCAGTGAACCCTACAATGAGCAGTTCTTC	TRBV6-2/TRBV6-3	TRBJ2-1	-	-
CASSPGPFNTGELFF	TGTGCCAGCAGCCCAGGTCCTTTTAACACCGGGGAGCTGTTTTTT	TRBV7-2	TRBJ2-2	few	-
CASSPGLAGGEQYF	TGTGCCAGCAGCCCAGGACTAGCAGGTGGCGAGCAGTACTTC	TRBV7-2	TRBJ2-7	few	TRBD2
CASGPGTSIHEQYF	TGTGCCAGCGGCCCCGGGACTAGCATCCACGAGCAGTACTTC	TRBV7-2	TRBJ2-7	-	TRBD2
CSVTSISYNEQFF	TGCAGCGTTACTAGCATCTCCTACAATGAGCAGTTCTTC	TRBV29-1	TRBJ2-1	-	-
CASSPRTPGHGELFF	TGTGCCAGCAGTCCTCGGACCCCTGGGCACGGGGAGCTGTTTTTT	TRBV12-3/TRBV12-4	TRBJ2-2	few	-
CASSLSWGWQPQHF	TGTGCCAGCAGTTTGAGTTGGGGGTGGCAGCCCCAGCATTTT	TRBV12-3/TRBV12-4	TRBJ1-5	-	-
CASSSPPKNRGFQPQHF	TGTGCCAGCAGTTCCCCCCCCAAGAATCGTGGGTTTCAGCCCCAGCATTTT	TRBV28	TRBJ1-5	-	-
CASSLGQGVGKLFF	TGTGCCAGCAGTTTGGGACAGGGGGTTGGAAAACTGTTTTTT	TRBV28	TRBJ1-4	-	TRBD1
CASSLWREGTGELFF	TGTGCTAGCAGCTTATGGCGGGAGGGCACCGGGGAGCTGTTTTTT	TRBV7-7	TRBJ2-2	many	TRBD2
CASSRGTGVHEQYF	TGTGCCAGCAGTAGAGGGACAGGGGTGCACGAGCAGTACTTC	TRBV6-8	TRBJ2-7	-	TRBD1
CASSRLRDPVVEQFF	TGTGCCAGCAGCCGTCTGCGGGACCCCGTGGTAGAGCAGTTCTTC	TRBV11-2	TRBJ2-1	few	-
CASSRSPTYEQYF	TGTGCCAGCAGCCGGAGCCCCACCTACGAGCAGTACTTC	TRBV7-2	TRBJ2-7	-	-
CASSSRSGGTSGSTDTQYF	TGTGCCAGCAGCTCCCGAAGTGGGGGGACTAGCGGGAGCACAGATACGCAGTATTTT	TRBV7-2	TRBJ2-3	-	TRBD2
CSLGAPRTGELFF	TGCAGTTTGGGGGCTCCTCGCACCGGGGAGCTGTTTTTT	TRBV20-1	TRBJ2-2	-	-
CASTKRQPGNTIYF	TGTGCCAGCACCAAACGACAGCCGGGAAACACCATATATTTT	TRBV2	TRBJ1-3	-	-
CASSYRGGGDYGYTF	TGTGCCAGCAGCTATCGGGGAGGGGGCGACTATGGCTACACCTTC	TRBV7-2	TRBJ1-2	many	TRBD1
CAITGDRLSPLHF	TGTGCCATCACCGGGGACAGACTATCGCCCCTCCACTTT	TRBV10-3	TRBJ1-6	-	TRBD1
CASSQSGTYNEQFF	TGCGCCAGCAGCCAGAGCGGAACCTACAATGAGCAGTTCTTC	TRBV4-1	TRBJ2-1	-	-
CASSVGAGVSYEQYF	TGTGCCAGCAGCGTAGGAGCGGGGGTCTCCTACGAGCAGTACTTC	TRBV7-2	TRBJ2-7	-	TRBD2
CATSDRGDSPLHF	TGTGCCACCTCGGACAGGGGAGATTCACCCCTCCACTTT	TRBV7-9	TRBJ1-6	-	TRBD1
CASSLDGDSTDTQYF	TGTGCCAGCAGCTTGGATGGCGATAGCACAGATACGCAGTATTTT	TRBV5-8	TRBJ2-3	-	-
CSARLKTSQFTDTQYF	TGCAGTGCTAGACTCAAGACTAGCCAATTTACAGATACGCAGTATTTT	TRBV20-1	TRBJ2-3	-	TRBD2
CASKGLAGPFYNEQFF	TGTGCCAGCAAAGGACTAGCGGGACCCTTCTACAATGAGCAGTTCTTC	TRBV7-2	TRBJ2-1	few	TRBD2
CASSLEIRTKNIQYF	TGTGCCAGCAGCTTAGAAATAAGAACCAAAAACATTCAGTACTTC	TRBV7-2	TRBJ2-4	few	-
CASSSLHFETQYF	TGTGCCAGCAGCTCGTTACACTTCGAGACCCAGTACTTC	TRBV6-2/TRBV6-3	TRBJ2-5	few	-
CASSPTNEYEQYF	TGTGCCAGCAGCCCTACTAACGAGTACGAGCAGTACTTC	TRBV14	TRBJ2-7	few	-
CASSQGPSGSYEQFF	TGCGCCAGCAGCCAAGGTCCTAGCGGGAGTTATGAGCAGTTCTTC	TRBV4-3	TRBJ2-1	-	TRBD2
CASSNPLRLLYGYTF	TGTGCCAGTAGTAACCCATTGAGACTCCTCTATGGCTACACCTTC	TRBV19	TRBJ1-2	few	-
CASSPRGGAGLDEQFF	TGTGCCAGCAGCCCCCGCGGGGGGGCCGGTTTAGATGAGCAGTTCTTC	TRBV7-8	TRBJ2-1	few	TRBD2
CASSWTGVADTQYF	TGTGCCAGCAGTTGGACAGGGGTGGCAGATACGCAGTATTTT	TRBV6-1	TRBJ2-3	-	TRBD1